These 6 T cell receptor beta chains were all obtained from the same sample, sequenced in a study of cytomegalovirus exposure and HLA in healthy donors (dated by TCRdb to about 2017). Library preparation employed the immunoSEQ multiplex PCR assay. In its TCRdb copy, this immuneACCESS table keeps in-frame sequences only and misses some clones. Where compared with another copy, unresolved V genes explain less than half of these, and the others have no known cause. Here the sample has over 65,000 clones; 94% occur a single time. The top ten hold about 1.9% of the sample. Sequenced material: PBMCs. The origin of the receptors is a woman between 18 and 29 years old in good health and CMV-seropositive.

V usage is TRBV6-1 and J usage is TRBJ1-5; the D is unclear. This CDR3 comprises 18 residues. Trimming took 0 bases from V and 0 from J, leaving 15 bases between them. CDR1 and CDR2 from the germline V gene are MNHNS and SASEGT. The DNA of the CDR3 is TGTGCCAGCAGTGAAGCGGTACTGAAGAAGTATAGCAATCAGCCCCAGCATTTT. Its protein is CASSEAVLKKYSNQPQHF.

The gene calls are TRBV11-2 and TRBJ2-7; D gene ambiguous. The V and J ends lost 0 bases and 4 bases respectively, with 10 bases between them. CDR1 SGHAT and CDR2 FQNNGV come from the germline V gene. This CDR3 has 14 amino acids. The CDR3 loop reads CASSLDGTQYEQYF. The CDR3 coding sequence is TGTGCCAGCAGCTTAGATGGCACCCAATACGAGCAGTACTTC.

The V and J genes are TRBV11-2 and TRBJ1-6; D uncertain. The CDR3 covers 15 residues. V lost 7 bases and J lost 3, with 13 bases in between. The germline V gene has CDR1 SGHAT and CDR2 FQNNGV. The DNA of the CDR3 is TGTGCCAGCACGCTAGGTATAGGCTATAATTCACCCCTCCACTTT. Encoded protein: CASTLGIGYNSPLHF. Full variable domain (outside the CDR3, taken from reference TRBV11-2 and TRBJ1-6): EAGVAQSPRYKIIEKRQSVAFWCNPISGHATLYWYQQILGQGPKLLIQFQNNGVVDDSQLPKDRFSAERLKGVDSTLKIQPAKLEDSAVYLCASTLGIGYNSPLHFGNGTRLTVT.

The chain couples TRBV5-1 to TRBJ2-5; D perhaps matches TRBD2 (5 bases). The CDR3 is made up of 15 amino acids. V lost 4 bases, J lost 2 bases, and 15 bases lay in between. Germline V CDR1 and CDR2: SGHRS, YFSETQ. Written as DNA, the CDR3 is TGCGCCAGCAGCCCCCTCGGGGTGAGACAAGAGACCCAGTACTTC. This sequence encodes CASSPLGVRQETQYF.

The DNA of the CDR3 is TGTGCCAGCAGTTCCGGGACTGCAAGCGAGCAGTACTTC. It codes for CASSSGTASEQYF. V and J are TRBV6-5 and TRBJ2-7, with a possible D match to TRBD2 (6 bases). V dropped 4 bases and J dropped 6 bases, with 13 bases sitting between them. Germline V gene data show CDR1 as MNHEY and CDR2 as SVGAGI. There are 13 residues in the CDR3.

The CDR3 DNA reads as TGTGCCAGCAATTCCCAGGGGAATAATTCACCCCTCCACTTT. Translating gives CASNSQGNNSPLHF. The V gene is TRBV27, the J gene TRBJ1-6; D may be TRBD1 (6 bases). Trimming took off 7 bases at V and 5 bases at J, with 12 bases between the two ends. CDR3 size: 14 residues. Germline CDR1 and CDR2: MNHEY and SMNVEV (reference sequence).